The present T cell receptor (beta chain) was sequenced within a study of early T cells in non-severe SARS-CoV-2 infection (dated by TCRdb to the early 2020s). Regarding the study in general: Because TCR sequencing was done on bulk RNA from unsorted whole blood, the alpha and beta chains could not be paired. Broader findings and caveats from the paper: Matching against VDJdb was skewed toward anti-spike CD8 responses, likely underestimated virus-specific expansions, and missed private and CD4 specificities.

A case-control design nested within a healthcare worker cohort in London, UK, was used, with weekly nasopharyngeal swab PCR tests and blood sampling performed. Healthcare workers were enrolled in the week of the UK lockdown, from 23 to 31 March 2020, and were followed every week for up to roughly 16 weeks. This clonotype was seen only a few times. Its cognate antigen has yet to be identified. No base quality information exists; no much larger clone differs at one position. The method was 5' RACE. The sequencer listed for this sample is NextSeq 500. In the TCR library protocol, unique molecular identifiers were attached to individual cDNA molecules to correct for PCR bias and sequencing error. Both TCR alpha and beta chains were sequenced, and tight co-correlation was observed between alpha and beta sequence abundances in each sample. The study's own analysis went as follows. Decombinator V4 was used to perform V gene, J gene and CDR3 annotation of TCR sequences. Expanded TCRs were defined as changing significantly between any two time points under a Poisson model with p below 0.0001. TCR abundances were normalised to the total number of TCRs sequenced per sample and expressed as counts per million. TRAV1-2 paired with TRAJ12, TRAJ20 or TRAJ33 defined MAIT TCRs, while TRAV10 paired with TRAJ18 defined iNKT TCRs. VDJdb, accessed 1 November 2021, was searched for CMV, EBV and SARS-CoV-2 annotated TCRs, with TCRs annotated for multiple antigens excluded. TCRdb handled the public reads itself, with Q25 trimming in fastp and clone calling in MiXCR, and kept productive beta chains. Records with the same CDR3 protein are collapsed into one entry carrying the most frequent genes and DNA. These V and J calls originate from TCRdb's pipeline instead of the authors' own analysis. The sample contains around 57,000 distinct CDR3 sequences, 10% to 14% of them found a single time. Of the sample, under 2% is held by the ten largest clones.

Including the terminal cysteine and phenylalanine, the CDR3 comprises 12 residues. Here the CDR3 DNA is all that survives: 36 bases in frame from base 1. Sequences MNHEY (CDR1) and SVGEGT (CDR2) are obtained from the germline V gene. V gives up 6 bases and J gives up 8 bases, and the segment between their germline ends measures 11 bases. The sequence was collected from an adult who was a healthcare worker with PCR-confirmed SARS-CoV-2 infection or an uninfected control (not recorded which). In this chain, TRBV6-2 or TRBV6-3 is recombined with TRBJ2-1; the D gene is unclear. Sequencing was done on a sample of whole blood. Read as DNA, the sequence is TGTGCCAGCAGCCACGTAAGCCATGAGCAGTTCTTC. This gives the protein CASSHVSHEQFF.